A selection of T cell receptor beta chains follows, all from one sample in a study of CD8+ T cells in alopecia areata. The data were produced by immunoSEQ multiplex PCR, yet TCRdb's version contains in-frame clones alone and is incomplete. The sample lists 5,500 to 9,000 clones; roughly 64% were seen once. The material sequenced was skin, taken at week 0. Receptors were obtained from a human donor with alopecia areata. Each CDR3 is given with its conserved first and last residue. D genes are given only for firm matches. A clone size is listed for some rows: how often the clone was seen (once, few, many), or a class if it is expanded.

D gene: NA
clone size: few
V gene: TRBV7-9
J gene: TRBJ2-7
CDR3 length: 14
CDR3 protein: CASTPGGLLYEQYF
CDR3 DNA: TGTGCCAGCACCCCCGGGGGTCTACTTTACGAGCAGTACTTC

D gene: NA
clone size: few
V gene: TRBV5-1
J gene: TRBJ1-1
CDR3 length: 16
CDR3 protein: CASSLDGAGSNTEAFF
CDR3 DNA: TGCGCCAGCAGCTTGGACGGGGCAGGTTCGAACACTGAAGCTTTCTTT

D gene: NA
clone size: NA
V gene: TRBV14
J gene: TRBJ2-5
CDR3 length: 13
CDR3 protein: CASSQEPRETQYF
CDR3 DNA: TGTGCCAGCAGCCAAGAACCGCGAGAGACCCAGTACTTC

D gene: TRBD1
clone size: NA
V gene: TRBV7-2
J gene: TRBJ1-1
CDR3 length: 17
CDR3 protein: CASSLVGQAGSYTEAFF
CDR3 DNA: TGTGCCAGCAGCTTAGTGGGACAGGCTGGGTCGTACACTGAAGCTTTCTTT

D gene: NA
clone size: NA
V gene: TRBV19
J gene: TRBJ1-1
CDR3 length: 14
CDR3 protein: CASSISQANTEAFF
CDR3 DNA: TGTGCCAGTAGTATCTCCCAGGCGAACACTGAAGCTTTCTTT

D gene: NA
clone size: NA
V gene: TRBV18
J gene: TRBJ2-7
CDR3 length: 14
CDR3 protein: CASSPGQTGSQQYF
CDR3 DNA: TGTGCCAGCTCACCTGGACAAACGGGTAGTCAGCAGTACTTC

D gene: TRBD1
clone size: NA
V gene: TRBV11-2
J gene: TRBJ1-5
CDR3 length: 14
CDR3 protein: CASSLQGAGQPQHF
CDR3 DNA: TGTGCCAGCAGCCTACAGGGGGCGGGACAGCCCCAGCATTTT

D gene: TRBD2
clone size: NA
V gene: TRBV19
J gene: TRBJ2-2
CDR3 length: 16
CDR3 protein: CASSILAGGRTGELFF
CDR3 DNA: TGTGCCAGTAGTATACTAGCGGGGGGGCGCACCGGGGAGCTGTTTTTT

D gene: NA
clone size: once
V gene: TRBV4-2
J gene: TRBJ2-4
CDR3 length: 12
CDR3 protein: CASSQELGIQYF
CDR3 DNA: TGTGCCAGCAGCCAAGAGCTGGGCATTCAGTACTTC

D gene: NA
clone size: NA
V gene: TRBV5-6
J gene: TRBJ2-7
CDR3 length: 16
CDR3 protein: CASSSLGTHSSYEQYF
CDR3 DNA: TGTGCCAGCAGCTCCCTCGGGACCCACAGCTCCTACGAGCAGTACTTC

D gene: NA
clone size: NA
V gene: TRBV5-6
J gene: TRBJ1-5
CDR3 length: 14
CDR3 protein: CASSLGGGRQPQHF
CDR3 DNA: TGTGCCAGCAGCTTGGGGGGGGGCAGACAGCCCCAGCATTTT

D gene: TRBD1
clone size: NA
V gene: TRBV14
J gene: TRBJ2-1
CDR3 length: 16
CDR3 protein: CASSARPGQPYNEQFF
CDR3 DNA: TGTGCCAGCAGCGCCCGCCCGGGACAGCCCTACAATGAGCAGTTCTTC

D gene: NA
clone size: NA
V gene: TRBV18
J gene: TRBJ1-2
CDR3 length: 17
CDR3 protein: CASSANLSRGRVYGYTF
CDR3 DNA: TGTGCCAGCTCAGCAAACCTCTCCAGGGGCCGGGTCTATGGCTACACCTTC

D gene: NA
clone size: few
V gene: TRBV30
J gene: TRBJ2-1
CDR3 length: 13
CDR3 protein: CACLPEGGNEQFF
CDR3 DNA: TGTGCCTGCCTACCCGAGGGCGGAAATGAGCAGTTCTTC

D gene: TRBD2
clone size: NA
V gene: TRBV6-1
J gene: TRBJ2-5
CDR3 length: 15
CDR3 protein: CASSEVSGAPETQYF
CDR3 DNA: TGTGCCAGCAGTGAGGTTAGCGGGGCACCCGAGACCCAGTACTTC

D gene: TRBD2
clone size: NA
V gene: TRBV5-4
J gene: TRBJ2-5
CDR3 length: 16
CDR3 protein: CASSAQRGLAVETQYF
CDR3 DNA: TGTGCCAGCAGCGCCCAACGGGGACTAGCGGTTGAGACCCAGTACTTC

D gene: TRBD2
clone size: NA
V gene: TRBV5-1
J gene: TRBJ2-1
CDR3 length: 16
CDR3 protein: CASSSSAGGTYNEQFF
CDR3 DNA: TGCGCCAGCAGCTCTTCAGCGGGAGGAACCTACAATGAGCAGTTCTTC

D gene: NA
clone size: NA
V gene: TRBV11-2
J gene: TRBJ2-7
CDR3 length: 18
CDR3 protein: CASSLTFPPRGISYEQYF
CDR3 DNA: TGTGCCAGCAGCTTAACTTTCCCCCCCAGGGGAATCTCCTACGAGCAGTACTTC

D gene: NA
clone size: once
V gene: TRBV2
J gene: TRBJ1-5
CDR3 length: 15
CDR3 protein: CASSPIWGGNQPQHF
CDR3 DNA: TGTGCCAGCAGCCCCATATGGGGCGGCAATCAGCCCCAGCATTTT

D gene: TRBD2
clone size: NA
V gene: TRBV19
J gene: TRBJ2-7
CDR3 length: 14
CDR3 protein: CASSTLAGAYEQYF
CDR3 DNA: TGTGCCAGTAGTACGCTAGCGGGGGCCTACGAGCAGTACTTC

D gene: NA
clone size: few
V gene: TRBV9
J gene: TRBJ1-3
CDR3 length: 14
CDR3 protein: CASSTLSSGNTIYF
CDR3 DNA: TGTGCCAGCAGCACCCTGAGCTCTGGAAACACCATATATTTT

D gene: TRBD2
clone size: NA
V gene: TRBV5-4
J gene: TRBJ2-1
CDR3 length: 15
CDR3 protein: CASSSTSGRAAEQFF
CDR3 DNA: TGTGCCAGCAGCTCAACTAGCGGGAGGGCCGCTGAGCAGTTCTTC

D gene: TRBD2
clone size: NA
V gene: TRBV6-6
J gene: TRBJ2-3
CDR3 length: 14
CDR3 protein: CASSLAGGHDTQYF
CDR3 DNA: TGTGCCAGCAGCCTAGCGGGGGGGCACGATACGCAGTATTTT

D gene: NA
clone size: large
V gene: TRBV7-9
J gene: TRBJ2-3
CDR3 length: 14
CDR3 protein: CASSFGQNTDTQYF
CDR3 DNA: TGTGCCAGCAGCTTTGGACAGAACACAGATACGCAGTATTTT

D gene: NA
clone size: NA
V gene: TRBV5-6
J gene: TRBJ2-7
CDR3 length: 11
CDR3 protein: CASSSQGEQYF
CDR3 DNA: TGTGCCAGCAGCTCCCAGGGAGAGCAGTACTTC

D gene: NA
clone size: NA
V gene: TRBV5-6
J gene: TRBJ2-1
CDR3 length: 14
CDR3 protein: CASSRDSGYNEQFF
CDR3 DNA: TGTGCCAGCAGCAGAGACTCCGGCTACAATGAGCAGTTCTTC

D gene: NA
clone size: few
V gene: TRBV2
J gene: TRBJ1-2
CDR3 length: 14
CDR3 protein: CASSDGVRAYGYTF
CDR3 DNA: TGTGCCAGCAGTGATGGGGTACGAGCCTATGGCTACACCTTC

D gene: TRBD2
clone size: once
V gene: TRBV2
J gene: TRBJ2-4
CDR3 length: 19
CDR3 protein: CASSDIGGGASVAKNIQYF
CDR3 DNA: TGTGCCAGCAGTGATATCGGCGGGGGGGCTTCTGTGGCCAAAAACATTCAGTACTTC

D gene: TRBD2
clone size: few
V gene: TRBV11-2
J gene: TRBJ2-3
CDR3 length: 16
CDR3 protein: CASSLAPGLGSDTQYF
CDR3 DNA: TGTGCCAGCAGCTTAGCTCCAGGACTAGGGTCAGATACGCAGTATTTT

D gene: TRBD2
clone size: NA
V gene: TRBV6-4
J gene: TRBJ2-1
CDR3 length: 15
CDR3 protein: CASSDLAGGYNEQFF
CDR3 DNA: TGTGCCAGCAGTGACCTGGCGGGAGGTTACAATGAGCAGTTCTTC

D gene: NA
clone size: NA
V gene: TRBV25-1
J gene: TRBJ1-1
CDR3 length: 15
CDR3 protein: CASSEWAREATEAFF
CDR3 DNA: TGTGCCAGCAGTGAATGGGCCAGGGAGGCCACTGAAGCTTTCTTT

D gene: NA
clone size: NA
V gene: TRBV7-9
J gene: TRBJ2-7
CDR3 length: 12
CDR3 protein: CASSLVQIEQYF
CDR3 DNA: TGTGCCAGCAGCTTAGTCCAAATCGAGCAGTACTTC

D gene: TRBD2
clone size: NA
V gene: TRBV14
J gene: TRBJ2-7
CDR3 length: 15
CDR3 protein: CASSSGTSLSYEQYF
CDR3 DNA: TGTGCCAGCAGTTCCGGGACTAGCCTTTCCTACGAGCAGTACTTC

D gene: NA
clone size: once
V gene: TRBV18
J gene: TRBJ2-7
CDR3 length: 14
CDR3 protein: CASSPTRSSYEQYF
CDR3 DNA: TGTGCCAGCTCACCAACTAGGTCCTCCTACGAGCAGTACTTC

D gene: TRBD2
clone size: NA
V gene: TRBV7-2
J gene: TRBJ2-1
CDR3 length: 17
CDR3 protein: CASSPGTSGGLYNEQFF
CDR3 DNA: TGTGCCAGCAGCCCCGGGACTAGCGGGGGGCTATACAATGAGCAGTTCTTC

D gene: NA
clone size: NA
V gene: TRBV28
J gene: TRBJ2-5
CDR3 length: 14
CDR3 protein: CASSLGSTQETQYF
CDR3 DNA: TGTGCCAGCAGTTTGGGGAGTACTCAAGAGACCCAGTACTTC

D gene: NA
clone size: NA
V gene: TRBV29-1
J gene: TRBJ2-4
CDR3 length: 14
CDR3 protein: CSVRVALAKNIQYF
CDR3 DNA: TGCAGCGTGCGTGTCGCACTAGCCAAAAACATTCAGTACTTC

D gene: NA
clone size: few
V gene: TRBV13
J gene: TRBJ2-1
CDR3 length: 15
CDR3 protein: CASSLEGGPNNEQFF
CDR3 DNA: TGTGCCAGCAGCTTAGAGGGGGGCCCAAACAATGAGCAGTTCTTC

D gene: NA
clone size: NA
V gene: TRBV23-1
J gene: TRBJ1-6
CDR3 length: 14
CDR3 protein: CASSQPRPYSPLHF
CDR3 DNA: TGCGCCAGCAGTCAACCCCGACCTTATTCACCCCTCCACTTT

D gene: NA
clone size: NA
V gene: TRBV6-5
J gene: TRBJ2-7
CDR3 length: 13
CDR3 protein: CATLDRGSYEQYF
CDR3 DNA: TGTGCCACTCTCGACAGAGGTTCCTACGAGCAGTACTTC